Here is one T cell receptor beta chain with its context. The CDR3 runs to 17 residues. J lost 3 bases, V lost 5 bases, and 9 bases had no gene match. Germline lookup yields CDR1 LGHDT and CDR2 YNNKEL (reference sequence). Per the authors' pipeline: The assay estimated nucleated cells by amplifying reference gene primers. Method: immunoSEQ multiplex PCR; TCRdb's copy keeps in-frame clones and lacks some. The DNA was the basis for D and trimming; V, J and clone size are from that table. The sample shows a few hundred thousand clones, roughly 87% of them seen only once. This entry belongs to a study of blood T cell repertoires in COVID-19. Assignment of participants to cohorts was predicated upon participant-reported clinical history.

The TCR originated in a woman in her twenties or thirties who had recovered from COVID-19. The J gene is TRBJ2-1, the V gene TRBV3-1 (or the pseudogene TRBV3-2), with 11 bases that match TRBD2. Sequencing used PBMCs or T cells enriched from blood (not recorded which). Here the CDR3 DNA reads TGTGCCAGCAGCTTAGCTAGACTAGCGGGACTCTACAATGAGCAGTTCTTC. It specifies CASSLARLAGLYNEQFF.